The 23 T cell receptor beta chains listed next were all sequenced from one sample in a study of radiation and T cells in renal cell carcinoma. Clones were read by immunoSEQ multiplex PCR, and TCRdb kept only the in-frame ones, dropping some. The sample comprises 140,000 to 150,000 clones, around nine tenths of which are singletons, and roughly 17% rests with the top ten. Stated time point: blood 4 weeks post-SBRT, at nephrectomy. Noted treatment: 15 Gy SBRT to primary tumor, nephrectomy 4 weeks later. The material sequenced was blood, taken from a patient whose treatment included radiotherapy and nephrectomy. The receptors were gathered from a woman in her fifties or sixties with renal cell carcinoma.

The J gene is TRBJ2-2, the V gene TRBV9; D unresolved. CDR3 size: 15 residues. Per the germline V gene, CDR1 is SGDLS and CDR2 is YYNGEE. The V and J ends lost 0 bases and 0 bases respectively, with 6 bases between them. DNA for the CDR3: TGTGCCAGCAGCGTAGACATCGCGAACACCGGGGAGCTGTTTTTT. It yields the protein CASSVDIANTGELFF. Complete variable domain (other parts from reference TRBV9 and TRBJ2-2): DSGVTQTPKHLITATGQRVTLRCSPRSGDLSVYWYQQSLDQGLQFLIQYYNGEERAKGNILERFSAQQFPDLHSELNLSSLELGDSALYFCASSVDIANTGELFFGEGSRLTVL.

CDR3 sequence reads: CASSIGLVNEKLFF. The CDR3 nucleotides are TGTGCCAGCAGCATAGGACTGGTTAATGAAAAACTGTTTTTT. The rearrangement uses TRBV7-2 and TRBJ1-4; no clear D. This CDR3 comprises 14 residues. Germline V CDR1 and CDR2: SGHTA, FQGNSA. The V end was cut by 5 bases, the J end by 4 bases, with 11 bases between. Together with reference TRBV7-2 and TRBJ1-4, the CDR3 gives the full variable domain: GAGVSQSPSNKVTEKGKDVELRCDPISGHTALYWYRQSLGQGLEFLIYFQGNSAPDKSGLPSDRFSAERTGGSVSTLTIQRTQQEDSAVYLCASSIGLVNEKLFFGSGTQLSVL.

J is TRBJ1-5 and V is TRBV10-3; no clear D. This CDR3 has 13 amino acids. Germline values: CDR1 ENHRY, CDR2 SYGVKD. V was pared by 0 bases and J by 12 bases, with 12 bases between. The CDR3: CAISESESEIQHF. The CDR3 bases are TGTGCCATCAGTGAGTCAGAGTCGGAGATCCAGCATTTT.

The V call is TRBV4-3, the J call TRBJ2-3, with D perhaps assigned TRBD1 or TRBD2 (5 bases each). V dropped 4 bases and J dropped 3 bases, with 11 bases sitting between them. CDR3 size: 14 residues. Per germline, CDR1 LGHNA and CDR2 YSLEER. The CDR3 DNA reads as TGCGCCAGCAGCCCCGGGACCGGTACAGATACGCAGTATTTT. Encoded protein: CASSPGTGTDTQYF.

V is TRBV5-1 and J is TRBJ2-2; D is undetermined. The CDR3 consists of 13 residues. Germline values: CDR1 SGHRS, CDR2 YFSETQ. Trimming removed 3 bases from V and 4 bases from J, with 7 bases in between. For the CDR3, the DNA is TGCGCCAGCAGCTCTACCACCACCGGGGAGCTGTTTTTT. Protein: CASSSTTTGELFF.

The chain recombines TRBV4-1 with TRBJ1-6; 10 positions agree with TRBD1. The CDR3 consists of 16 residues. The germline V gene has CDR1 MGHRA and CDR2 YSYEKL. After removal of 1 base from V and 8 bases from J, the junction contained 5 bases not matched to a gene. CDR3 in DNA: TGCGCCAGCAGCCAAGTGGCGGGGACAGGGGATTCACCCCTCCACTTT. Translating gives CASSQVAGTGDSPLHF.

The chain combines TRBV5-4 with TRBJ2-7, with 7 positions matching TRBD1. This CDR3 has 13 residues. V was pared by 1 base and J by 5 bases, with 3 bases of the junction left unmatched. Looked up from germline, CDR1 is SGHNT and CDR2 is YYREEE (reference sequence). CDR3 loop: CASSLNRGDEQYF. The CDR3 DNA follows: TGTGCCAGCAGCTTGAACAGGGGAGACGAGCAGTACTTC. Filled out from reference TRBV5-4 and TRBJ2-7, the complete variable domain reads ETGVTQSPTHLIKTRGQQVTLRCSSQSGHNTVSWYQQALGQGPQFIFQYYREEENGRGNFPPRFSGLQFPNYSSELNVNALELDDSALYLCASSLNRGDEQYFGPGTRLTVT.

A single count supports this clone. CDR3 in DNA: TGCAGTGCAGCCCGGGCTATCGAGCAGTACTTC. Translating it yields CSAARAIEQYF. The chain employs TRBV20-1 and TRBJ2-7; D call uncertain. This CDR3 has 11 residues. Germline CDR1 and CDR2: DFQATT and SNEGSKA (reference sequence). V was trimmed by 6 bases and J by 6 bases, leaving 12 bases between them.

The chain links TRBV19 to TRBJ1-2; D is unresolved. The CDR3 has 13 amino acids. Looked up from germline, CDR1 is LNHDA and CDR2 is SQIVND (reference sequence). Trimming removed 4 bases at V and 7 bases at J, with 13 bases between. CDR3 protein: CASSSRQVGGYTF. The CDR3 DNA reads TGTGCCAGTAGTAGCCGCCAGGTAGGTGGCTACACCTTC.

This chain connects TRBV7-2 to TRBJ2-1; D ambiguous. This CDR3 spans 15 amino acids. The V end was cut by 4 bases, the J end by 10 bases, with 20 bases between. Germline CDR1 and CDR2: SGHTA and FQGNSA. CDR3 sequence (DNA): TGTGCCAGCAGCTACCTGAGCGATAGGGTATCAGAGCAGTTCTTC. Translating it yields CASSYLSDRVSEQFF.

The gene calls are TRBV6-1 and TRBJ2-3; D call uncertain. The V gene's germline CDR1 is MNHNS and CDR2 SASEGT. The ends were cut back, 2 bases at V and 4 bases at J, with 16 bases in the middle. This CDR3 spans 16 amino acids. CDR3 bases: TGTGCCAGCAGTGAATATGGCTCAATCTCGGCAGATACGCAGTATTTT. As protein: CASSEYGSISADTQYF.

The chain uses TRBV7-2 and TRBJ2-7; tentatively, D is TRBD1 or TRBD2 (6 bases each). This CDR3 spans 14 amino acids. Between the trimmed V and J ends, which lost 6 bases and 3 bases, there was a span of 15 bases. The V gene's germline CDR1 is SGHTA and CDR2 FQGNSA. CDR3 sequence reads: CASRRGGPLYEQYF. The CDR3 nucleotides are TGTGCCAGCAGACGAGGGGGGCCTCTCTACGAGCAGTACTTC.

This clone has only a few counts. This chain links TRBV30 with TRBJ1-1; no reliable D call. V lost 2 bases and J lost 1, with 5 bases in between. The CDR3 spans 12 residues. Germline V gives CDR1 GTSNPN, CDR2 SVGIG (reference sequence). CDR3 loop: CAWSTPNTEAFF. The CDR3 coding sequence is TGTGCCTGGAGTACCCCGAACACTGAAGCTTTCTTT.

The table lists this clone with a count of one. The V gene is TRBV7-8, the J gene TRBJ1-4, with D unresolved. CDR1 and CDR2 from the germline V gene are SGHVS and FQNEAQ. V lost 0 bases, J lost 0 bases, and 8 bases lay in between. The CDR3 has 16 residues. CDR3 amino acids: CASSLARFPTNEKLFF. The CDR3, as DNA: TGTGCCAGCAGCTTAGCGCGCTTCCCAACTAATGAAAAACTGTTTTTT. Supplemented by reference TRBV7-8 and TRBJ1-4, the full variable domain reads GAGVSQSPRYKVAKRGQDVALRCDPISGHVSLFWYQQALGQGPEFLTYFQNEAQLDKSGLPSDRFFAERPEGSVSTLKIQRTQQEDSAVYLCASSLARFPTNEKLFFGSGTQLSVL.

This rearrangement joins TRBV14 to TRBJ2-7; possible D gene TRBD1, 5 bases. V lost 2 bases to trimming and J lost 4 bases, with 9 bases between them. Germline assignment: CDR1 SGHDN and CDR2 FVKESK. The CDR3 totals 13 residues. The CDR3 bases are TGTGCCAGCAGCCAAAGAAGGGGTTACGAGCAGTACTTC. The encoded protein is CASSQRRGYEQYF.

The CDR3 DNA reads as TGTGCCAGCAGCCAAGGGGGGACCAGCTCCTACAATGAGCAGTTCTTC. This gives the protein CASSQGGTSSYNEQFF. The rearrangement links TRBV4-2 to TRBJ2-1; D is tentatively TRBD1 or TRBD2 (5 bases each). V was shortened by 1 base and J by 0 bases, with 10 bases between the two germline ends. Germline CDR1 reads LGHNA; CDR2 reads YNFKEQ. The CDR3 spans 16 residues.

The V gene is TRBV5-1, the J gene TRBJ2-7, with TRBD1 as a possible D gene (7 bases). Trimming removed 8 bases from V and 2 bases from J, with 14 bases in between. The CDR3 is 13 residues long. Germline V CDR1 and CDR2: SGHRS, YFSETQ. Here the CDR3 DNA reads TGCGCCAGTGGGCCAGGGGGGACCTACGAGCAGTACTTC. Translated, it gives CASGPGGTYEQYF. The full variable domain, its missing parts supplied by reference TRBV5-1 and TRBJ2-7, is KAGVTQTPRYLIKTRGQQVTLSCSPISGHRSVSWYQQTPGQGLQFLFEYFSETQRNKGNFPGRFSGRQFSNSRSEMNVSTLELGDSALYLCASGPGGTYEQYFGPGTRLTVT.

The V gene is TRBV19, the J gene TRBJ2-5; D is undetermined. The V end was cut by 9 bases, the J end by 1 base, with 12 bases between. The CDR3 is made up of 13 amino acids. Germline lookup yields CDR1 LNHDA and CDR2 SQIVND (reference sequence). CDR3 in amino acids: CASSNLAQETQYF. DNA of the CDR3: TGTGCCAGCAGCAACTTAGCCCAAGAGACCCAGTACTTC.

In its sample, this clone was seen a few times. This chain links TRBV6-6 with TRBJ1-2; 7 nucleotides agree with TRBD1. Looked up from germline, CDR1 is MNHNY and CDR2 is SVGAGI (reference sequence). This CDR3 comprises 14 residues. The V segment lost 4 bases and the J segment 8 bases; nucleotides outside the gene matches: 10. The CDR3 sequence: CASSSQQGLLGYTF. The CDR3 region has the DNA TGTGCCAGCAGTTCCCAACAGGGGCTGTTGGGCTACACCTTC.

This chain uses TRBV7-2 with TRBJ2-7; possible D gene TRBD2, 5 bases. Per the germline V gene, CDR1 is SGHTA and CDR2 is FQGNSA. V gave up 5 bases and J gave up 7 bases, with 15 bases separating them. The CDR3 length is 13 residues. As DNA, the CDR3 is TGTGCCAGCAGCACTAGGGCTAGCCCTGAGCAGTACTTC. The encoded protein is CASSTRASPEQYF. The full variable domain, in which reference TRBV7-2 and TRBJ2-7 provide the parts outside the CDR3, is GAGVSQSPSNKVTEKGKDVELRCDPISGHTALYWYRQSLGQGLEFLIYFQGNSAPDKSGLPSDRFSAERTGGSVSTLTIQRTQQEDSAVYLCASSTRASPEQYFGPGTRLTVT.

The table lists this clone with a count of one. The chain recombines TRBV10-3 with TRBJ2-7; D remains unclear. Germline-derived CDR1 and CDR2 are ENHRY and SYGVKD. The CDR3 extends over 13 amino acids. The V end lost 3 bases, the J end lost 2 bases, and 8 bases lay between the germline ends. The CDR3 nucleotides read TGTGCCATCAGTGATGTCAGAACCTACGAGCAGTACTTC. It codes for CAISDVRTYEQYF.

This clone has a handful of counts. The chain uses TRBV7-9 and TRBJ1-6; 8 bases fit TRBD1. There are 15 residues in the CDR3. The V gene's germline CDR1 is SEHNR and CDR2 FQNEAQ (reference sequence). Trimming removed 5 bases from V and 6 bases from J; junction bases left unmatched: 6. This chain's CDR3 is CASSQTGDSNSPLHF. CDR3 nucleotide sequence: TGTGCCAGCAGCCAGACAGGGGATAGTAATTCACCCCTCCACTTT.

The chain combines TRBV11-2 with TRBJ2-5; 7 nucleotides match TRBD2. V was clipped by 3 bases and J by 2 bases; unmatched bases: 3. The CDR3 spans 14 residues. CDR1 is SGHAT and CDR2 is FQNNGV in the germline V gene. The CDR3 DNA reads TGTGCCAGCAGCTTGGGGACTACTCAAGAGACCCAGTACTTC. Translation: CASSLGTTQETQYF.